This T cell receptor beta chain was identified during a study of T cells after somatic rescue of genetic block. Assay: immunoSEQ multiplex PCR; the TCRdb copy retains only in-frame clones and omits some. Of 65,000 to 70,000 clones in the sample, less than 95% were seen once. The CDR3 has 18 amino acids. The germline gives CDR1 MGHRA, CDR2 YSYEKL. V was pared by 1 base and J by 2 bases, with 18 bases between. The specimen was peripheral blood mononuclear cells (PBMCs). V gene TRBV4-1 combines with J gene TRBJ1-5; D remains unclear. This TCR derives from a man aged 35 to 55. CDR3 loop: CASSQGRVGVMGNQPQHF. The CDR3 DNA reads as TGCGCCAGCAGCCAAGGGAGGGTTGGGGTGATGGGCAATCAGCCCCAGCATTTT.